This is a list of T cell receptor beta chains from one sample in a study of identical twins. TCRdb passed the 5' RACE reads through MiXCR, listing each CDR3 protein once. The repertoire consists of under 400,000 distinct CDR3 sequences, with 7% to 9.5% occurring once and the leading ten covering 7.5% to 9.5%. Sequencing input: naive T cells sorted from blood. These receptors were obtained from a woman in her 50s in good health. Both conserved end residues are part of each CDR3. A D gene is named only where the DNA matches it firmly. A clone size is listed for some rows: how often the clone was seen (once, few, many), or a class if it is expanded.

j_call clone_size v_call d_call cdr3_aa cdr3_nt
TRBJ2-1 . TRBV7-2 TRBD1 CASSPYFGTVPNEQFF TGTGCCAGCAGCCCTTACTTCGGGACAGTTCCCAATGAGCAGTTCTTC
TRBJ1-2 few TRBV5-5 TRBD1 CASSWQDRGLSYTF TGTGCCAGCAGCTGGCAGGACAGGGGTTTAAGCTACACCTTC
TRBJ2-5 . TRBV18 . CASSPIRSIQETQYF TGTGCCAGCTCACCAATCCGGTCTATTCAAGAGACCCAGTACTTC
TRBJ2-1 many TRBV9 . CASSTILGGEQFF TGTGCCAGCAGCACGATCCTAGGGGGTGAGCAGTTCTTC
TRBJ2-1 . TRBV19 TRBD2 CASSAQSGRYNNEQFF TGTGCCAGTAGTGCCCAAAGCGGGAGGTATAACAATGAGCAGTTCTTC
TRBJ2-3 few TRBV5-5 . CASSLASVAMRTDTQYF TGTGCCAGCAGCTTGGCCAGCGTCGCTATGCGCACAGATACGCAGTATTTT
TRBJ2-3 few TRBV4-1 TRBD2 CASSQGVAGPDTQYF TGCGCCAGCAGCCAAGGTGTAGCGGGACCCGATACGCAGTATTTT
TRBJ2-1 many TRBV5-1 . CASTVLWGSFEQFF TGCGCCAGCACCGTGTTGTGGGGATCCTTTGAGCAGTTCTTC
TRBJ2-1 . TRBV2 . CASSDSSSDEQFF TGTGCCAGCAGTGATAGTTCTTCCGATGAGCAGTTCTTC
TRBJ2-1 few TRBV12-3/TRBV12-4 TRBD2 CASSFLAGEGYNEQFF TGTGCCAGCAGTTTCCTAGCGGGAGAGGGGTACAATGAGCAGTTCTTC
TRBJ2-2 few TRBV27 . CASSFGGGVSGELFF TGTGCCAGCAGTTTCGGCGGAGGTGTTAGCGGGGAGCTGTTTTTT
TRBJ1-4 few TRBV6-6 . CASSPPQGGPEQLFF TGTGCCAGCAGTCCACCCCAGGGAGGTCCTGAACAACTGTTTTTT
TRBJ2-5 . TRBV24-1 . CATSDFTSTQYF TGTGCCACCAGTGACTTTACCTCGACCCAGTACTTC
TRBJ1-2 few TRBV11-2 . CASSSRLYGYTF TGTGCCAGCAGCTCAAGACTCTATGGCTACACCTTC
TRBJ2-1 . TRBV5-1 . CASSFQARGKYEQFF TGCGCCAGCAGCTTCCAGGCCAGGGGAAAGTATGAGCAGTTCTTC
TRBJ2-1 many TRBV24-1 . CATARGIVGTRHNEQFF TGTGCCACCGCAAGGGGGATAGTCGGGACACGGCACAATGAGCAGTTCTTC
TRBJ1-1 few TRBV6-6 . CASSYSVVEAFF TGTGCCAGCAGTTACTCGGTGGTGGAGGCTTTCTTT
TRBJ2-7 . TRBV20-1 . CSARDTHSLRGYEQYF TGCAGTGCTAGAGATACACACTCCTTAAGGGGCTACGAGCAGTACTTC
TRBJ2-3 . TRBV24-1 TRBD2 CATSDFGRESDTQYF TGTGCCACCAGTGATTTCGGGCGGGAGTCAGATACGCAGTATTTT
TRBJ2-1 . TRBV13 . CASSETGGAYNEQFF TGTGCCAGCAGCGAGACCGGGGGCGCCTACAATGAGCAGTTCTTC
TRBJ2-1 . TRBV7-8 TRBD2 CASKRSGSFQVQFF TGTGCCAGCAAACGGAGCGGGAGTTTTCAGGTGCAGTTCTTC
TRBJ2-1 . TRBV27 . CASSPTLDRRKLNEQFF TGTGCCAGCAGTCCCACCCTGGACAGAAGGAAGCTCAATGAGCAGTTCTTC
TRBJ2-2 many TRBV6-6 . CASRTVVPANTGELFF TGTGCCAGCAGAACCGTAGTCCCCGCGAACACCGGGGAGCTGTTTTTT
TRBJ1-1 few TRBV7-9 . CASSFDLGVRAFF TGTGCCAGCAGCTTCGATCTAGGTGTTCGGGCTTTCTTT
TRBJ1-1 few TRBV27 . CASSFFSGGRAEAFF TGTGCCAGCAGTTTTTTTTCGGGGGGTAGGGCTGAAGCTTTCTTT
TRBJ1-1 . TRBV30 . CAWRKVRVGLEAFF TGTGCCTGGAGGAAAGTCAGGGTGGGCCTTGAAGCTTTCTTT
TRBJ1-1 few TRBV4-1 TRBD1 CASSQEAIIVQGENTEAFF TGCGCCAGCAGCCAAGAAGCAATTATCGTACAGGGGGAAAACACTGAAGCTTTCTTT
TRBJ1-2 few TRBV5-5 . CASSRDPGGANYGYTF TGTGCCAGCAGCCGAGACCCCGGGGGCGCTAACTATGGCTACACCTTC
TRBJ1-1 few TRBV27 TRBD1 CASSAGTVGPLSRNTEAFF TGTGCCAGCAGCGCCGGGACAGTAGGCCCCTTATCCAGGAACACTGAAGCTTTCTTT
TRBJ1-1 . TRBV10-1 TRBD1 CASSESPTGANTEAFF TGCGCCAGCAGTGAATCCCCGACAGGGGCGAACACTGAAGCTTTCTTT
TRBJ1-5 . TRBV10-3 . CAITPFNQPQHF TGTGCCATCACCCCATTCAATCAGCCCCAGCATTTT
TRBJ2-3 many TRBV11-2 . CASSFLGGGNTDTQYF TGTGCCAGCAGCTTCTTAGGTGGCGGTAACACAGATACGCAGTATTTT
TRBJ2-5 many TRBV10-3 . CAISEFGSTSQETQYF TGTGCCATCAGTGAGTTCGGCAGTACATCCCAAGAGACCCAGTACTTC
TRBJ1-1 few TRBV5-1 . CASSLESASEAFF TGCGCCAGCAGCTTGGAATCAGCCTCTGAAGCTTTCTTT
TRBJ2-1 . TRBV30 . CACPGVSYNEQFF TGTGCCTGCCCAGGGGTGTCCTACAATGAGCAGTTCTTC